This TCR beta chain is drawn from a study of T cells in Graves' hyperthyroidism and ophthalmopathy. Study findings and constraints: In the analysis, a 13 V-J model separated ophthalmopathy from stable hyperthyroidism.

TCR beta CDR3 sequences were amplified from RNA transcripts. HTBI primers were employed in a first-round RT-PCR of the TCR CDR3. TCRdb ran MiXCR on the multiplex PCR reads and lists one entry per CDR3 protein. The sample has some 490,000 distinct CDR3 sequences, 22% seen once. This clonotype came up many times. As yet, its antigen is unknown. CDR1 and CDR2 (germline): DFQATT, SNEGSKA (reference sequence). The V end was cut by 6 bases, the J end by 6 bases, with 18 bases between. The CDR3 sequence is 13 residues long. The V gene is TRBV20-1, the J gene TRBJ2-7; D gene uncertain. The sequenced sample was blood. The receptor comes from a woman aged 70-85 years with Graves' ophthalmopathy. CDR3 in amino acids: CSATLDAPGEQYF. The CDR3 region has the DNA TGCAGTGCCACCCTGGATGCACCCGGCGAGCAGTACTTC.